These T cell receptor beta chains were read from a single sample in a study of cytomegalovirus exposure and HLA in healthy donors. Repertoires were generated with immunoSEQ multiplex PCR, while TCRdb's copy carries only in-frame clones and drops some. The data contain approximately 200,000 clones, 70% to 85% of them singletons. What was sequenced was PBMCs. The receptor source for this set is a girl aged 2-10 years in good health and CMV-seronegative. Each CDR3 is given with its conserved first and last residue. A D gene is named only where the DNA matches it firmly. Where a row states a size, it is once, few, many or the class of an expanded clone; other rows omit it.

d_call: -
clone_size: -
v_call: TRBV19
j_call: TRBJ2-1
cdr3_nt: TGTGCCTCAGGAGAAACGGGGAAGTTCTTC
cdr3_aa: CASGETGKFF

d_call: -
clone_size: -
v_call: TRBV18
j_call: TRBJ2-5
cdr3_nt: TGTGCCAGCTCACCTTCTCAAACGGTACAAGAGACCCAGTACTTC
cdr3_aa: CASSPSQTVQETQYF

d_call: -
clone_size: -
v_call: TRBV6-1
j_call: TRBJ1-2
cdr3_nt: TGTGCCAGTGTAAGGGGGAACTATGGCTACACCTTC
cdr3_aa: CASVRGNYGYTF

d_call: TRBD2
clone_size: once
v_call: TRBV7-9
j_call: TRBJ2-7
cdr3_nt: TGTGCCAGCAGCTCAACCTGGACTAGCGGGAGTTCCGGATCCTACGAGCAGTACTTC
cdr3_aa: CASSSTWTSGSSGSYEQYF

d_call: TRBD1
clone_size: -
v_call: TRBV15
j_call: TRBJ1-1
cdr3_nt: TGTGCCACCAGCATGGGTTCGGGACAGGGGGCTGAAGCTTTCTTT
cdr3_aa: CATSMGSGQGAEAFF

d_call: -
clone_size: -
v_call: TRBV27
j_call: TRBJ2-2
cdr3_nt: TGTGCCAGCAGTCGGGTCACCGGGTTCGGGGCCGGGGAGCTGTTTTTT
cdr3_aa: CASSRVTGFGAGELFF

d_call: -
clone_size: -
v_call: TRBV2
j_call: TRBJ2-5
cdr3_nt: TGTGCCAGCAGTGTGCGGGACTCAGAGACCCAGTACTTC
cdr3_aa: CASSVRDSETQYF

d_call: TRBD2
clone_size: -
v_call: TRBV6-5
j_call: TRBJ2-3
cdr3_nt: TGTGCCAGCACCGGGGGGGCGTTGGATACGCAGTATTTT
cdr3_aa: CASTGGALDTQYF

d_call: -
clone_size: -
v_call: TRBV27
j_call: TRBJ1-2
cdr3_nt: TGTGCCAGCAGAGGGGCTAGACAGCCAATGAACTATGGCTACACCTTC
cdr3_aa: CASRGARQPMNYGYTF

d_call: TRBD1
clone_size: -
v_call: TRBV25-1
j_call: TRBJ1-2
cdr3_nt: TGTGCCAGCAGTGTGACAGGGAATGGCTACACCTTC
cdr3_aa: CASSVTGNGYTF

d_call: TRBD1
clone_size: -
v_call: TRBV10-3
j_call: TRBJ2-7
cdr3_nt: TGTGCCATCAGTCTGGGAGACAGGGGGTCCTACGAGCAGTACTTC
cdr3_aa: CAISLGDRGSYEQYF

d_call: TRBD2
clone_size: -
v_call: TRBV5-1
j_call: TRBJ2-1
cdr3_nt: TGCGCCAGCAGCGGTCGGGGACTAGCGGGAGACAATGAGCAGTTCTTC
cdr3_aa: CASSGRGLAGDNEQFF

d_call: -
clone_size: -
v_call: TRBV7-6
j_call: TRBJ2-3
cdr3_nt: TGTGCCAGCAGCCCAACAGGGAACTGGGATACGCAGTATTTT
cdr3_aa: CASSPTGNWDTQYF

d_call: TRBD1
clone_size: -
v_call: TRBV5-3
j_call: TRBJ2-7
cdr3_nt: TGTGCCAGAAGCCCCGGGACAGGGGTGGCCGAGCAGTACTTC
cdr3_aa: CARSPGTGVAEQYF

d_call: -
clone_size: once
v_call: TRBV5-4
j_call: TRBJ1-2
cdr3_nt: TGTGCCAGCAACTCTCAGGGGATCTATGGCTACACCTTC
cdr3_aa: CASNSQGIYGYTF

d_call: -
clone_size: -
v_call: TRBV20-1
j_call: TRBJ2-5
cdr3_nt: TGCAGTGCTAGTCTCGAGACCCAGTACTTC
cdr3_aa: CSASLETQYF

d_call: -
clone_size: -
v_call: TRBV7-2
j_call: TRBJ2-7
cdr3_nt: TGTGCCAGCAGCCGACTCCCCTACGAGCAGTACTTC
cdr3_aa: CASSRLPYEQYF

d_call: TRBD1
clone_size: -
v_call: TRBV19
j_call: TRBJ2-7
cdr3_nt: TGTGCCAGTAGTTCTCAGCTCACAGGGGCCGACCGAGACGAGCAGTACTTC
cdr3_aa: CASSSQLTGADRDEQYF

d_call: -
clone_size: -
v_call: TRBV7-9
j_call: TRBJ1-2
cdr3_nt: TGTGCCAGCAGCTTATCAACCTTCGGGTCAGCGAGTGGCTACACCTTC
cdr3_aa: CASSLSTFGSASGYTF

d_call: -
clone_size: -
v_call: TRBV9
j_call: TRBJ1-2
cdr3_nt: TGTGCCAGCAGCTTCCCCGGGCGGGCGGGCGGCTACACCTTC
cdr3_aa: CASSFPGRAGGYTF

d_call: -
clone_size: -
v_call: TRBV6-1
j_call: TRBJ1-1
cdr3_nt: TGTGCCAGCAGTGAGACAGTTAACACTGAAGCTTTCTTT
cdr3_aa: CASSETVNTEAFF

d_call: -
clone_size: -
v_call: TRBV19
j_call: TRBJ1-4
cdr3_nt: TGTGCCAGCGCCCCTGACAGGCGCGATGAAAAACTGTTTTTT
cdr3_aa: CASAPDRRDEKLFF

d_call: TRBD2
clone_size: few
v_call: TRBV9
j_call: TRBJ2-2
cdr3_nt: TGTGCCAGCAGCGTAGTGGGACTAGCGGGGCCCGGGGAGCTGTTTTTT
cdr3_aa: CASSVVGLAGPGELFF

d_call: TRBD1
clone_size: -
v_call: TRBV5-4
j_call: TRBJ2-5
cdr3_nt: TGTGCCAGCAGCTTCCGAGGGACAGGGCAAGAGACCCAGTACTTC
cdr3_aa: CASSFRGTGQETQYF

d_call: TRBD2
clone_size: -
v_call: TRBV7-8
j_call: TRBJ2-3
cdr3_nt: TGTGCCAGCAGCTTTTCTTCTGGGCTAGCGGGAGGGTCTAGCACAGATACGCAGTATTTT
cdr3_aa: CASSFSSGLAGGSSTDTQYF

d_call: TRBD1
clone_size: -
v_call: TRBV2
j_call: TRBJ2-5
cdr3_nt: TGTGCCAGCAGCGCGGACAGGGATGAGACCCAGTACTTC
cdr3_aa: CASSADRDETQYF

d_call: -
clone_size: -
v_call: TRBV2
j_call: TRBJ2-5
cdr3_nt: TGTGCCAGCAGTCACAGGGATGTTTTTAGGACGTTCGAGACCCAGTACTTC
cdr3_aa: CASSHRDVFRTFETQYF

d_call: -
clone_size: once
v_call: TRBV7-9
j_call: TRBJ1-1
cdr3_nt: TGTGCCAGCAGCCCTGAGCTTCTGGTGGGCTCTGAAGCTTTCTTT
cdr3_aa: CASSPELLVGSEAFF

d_call: TRBD2
clone_size: -
v_call: TRBV4-1
j_call: TRBJ2-7
cdr3_nt: TGCGCCAGCAGCCAAGATTTTAGCGGGAGGGCCGTCTACGAGCAGTACTTC
cdr3_aa: CASSQDFSGRAVYEQYF

d_call: -
clone_size: few
v_call: TRBV4-2
j_call: TRBJ2-3
cdr3_nt: TGTGCCAGCAGCTTTTACTCCCAGGGTACAGATACGCAGTATTTT
cdr3_aa: CASSFYSQGTDTQYF

d_call: TRBD1
clone_size: -
v_call: TRBV6-5
j_call: TRBJ2-5
cdr3_nt: TGTGCCAGCAGTTGGACAGGGGGTCAACAGACCCAGTACTTC
cdr3_aa: CASSWTGGQQTQYF